This TCR beta chain was captured by sequencing in a study of blood T cells in healthy people across ages (dated by TCRdb to the mid-2010s). Background for the entire study: In model experiments, template switching captured about one uniquely barcoded TCR beta cDNA molecule for every two T cells. The study measured age-related changes in TCR beta repertoire diversity using deep sequencing normalized with unique cDNA molecular identifiers. Four age groups were formed from the donors: young (average approximately 15 years), middle-aged (approximately 40), aged (approximately 60) and long-lived (about 80). To avoid experimental bias, donors of different ages were randomly spread across the sequencing lanes. Using the same blood draw, the study looked at two additional independent replicas of 1 million unique cDNA reads for two donors, one aged 18 to 30 and the other aged 80 or older. Results the study describes overall, beyond this receptor: Observed TCR beta diversity correlated strongly with the percentage of naive T cells measured by flow cytometry. Estimates of total diversity based on one million sequenced T cells were considered lower bounds and underestimates. Compared with the aged group, more naive CD4+ T cells, fewer expanded clones and increased TCR diversity were shown by the long-lived group, suggesting age selection. As age increased, observed TCR beta diversity per million T cells dropped in a roughly linear way, and a significant reduction was already evident by age 40. Because the CMV infection status of the donors was unknown, age-related changes in expanded clonotypes may potentially have been confounded. Bulk unsorted PBMC profiling prevented conclusive comparison of naive and antigen-experienced compartments.

As regards this clonotype: Its antigen is currently not known. Base quality data are lacking; no much larger clone is found one base away.

The germline V gene gives CDR1 as SGHTA and CDR2 as FQGNSA. There are 15 amino acids in the CDR3, from cysteine to phenylalanine inclusive. Only the CDR3 DNA is retained, 45 bases long and in frame from the first base. V ends up 1 base short and J 11 bases short, with an unmatched junction base count of 13. Donors were a few dozen systemically healthy Caucasian individuals from Russia aged roughly 6 to 90 years. Roughly 10 milliliters of peripheral blood were collected from each donor into EDTA-treated Vacutainer tubes. Ficoll-Paque density-gradient centrifugation was used to isolate PBMCs, with at least 7 million obtained per sample. Trizol reagent was used to extract total RNA from PBMCs, with at least 6 micrograms per sample. Naive CD45RAhigh/CD27high T cell percentages were measured by flow cytometry on a PBMC aliquot from every donor. To prepare the library, 5' RACE was applied. The instrument given in TCRdb is Illumina HiSeq 2500. The second PCR ran for roughly 6 to 11 cycles and used a J-beta primer mix along with a sample-barcoded 5' primer. A unique molecular identifier was introduced onto each TCR beta cDNA molecule by a template-switch 5' adaptor carrying 12 random nucleotides. Each sample yielded at least 2.5 million CDR3-containing paired-end reads. The Mint cDNA synthesis kit, primed by a TRBC-specific oligonucleotide, was used to synthesize first-strand cDNA from all RNA. Following uracil-DNA glycosylase treatment, a first 18-cycle PCR with universal primers M1SS and BC2_uni_R was performed on all cDNA. Per the authors' processing: Normalization of each sample was performed by random selection of 1 million high-quality reads, each carrying a distinct molecular identifier. Instead of being binned into consensus sequences, reads with shared molecular identifiers were discarded. MiTCR, run with a Q25 quality threshold and the strictest error-elimination algorithm, handled CDR3 identification, clonotype clustering and error correction. A nonparametric unseen species model with Euler transformation was used to estimate lower-bound total TCR beta diversity. TCRdb itself trimmed the public reads at Q25 with fastp, ran MiXCR and retained productive beta chains. One record per CDR3 amino acid sequence lists the most common genes and DNA. The V and J calls come from TCRdb's annotation, not from the publication. This sample has 700,000 to 950,000 distinct CDR3 sequences in its table, and roughly 64% of those were observed once. 22% of the sample comes from the top ten.

The chain joins TRBV7-2 to TRBJ2-5; 7 bases in the junction line up with TRBD2. The TCR was taken from a man aged 25 to 40 in good health. The sequencing input was blood. Read as DNA, the sequence is TGTGCCAGCAGCTTAGGGGGGACTACCCTTATTGAGCAGTACTTC. Its translation is CASSLGGTTLIEQYF.